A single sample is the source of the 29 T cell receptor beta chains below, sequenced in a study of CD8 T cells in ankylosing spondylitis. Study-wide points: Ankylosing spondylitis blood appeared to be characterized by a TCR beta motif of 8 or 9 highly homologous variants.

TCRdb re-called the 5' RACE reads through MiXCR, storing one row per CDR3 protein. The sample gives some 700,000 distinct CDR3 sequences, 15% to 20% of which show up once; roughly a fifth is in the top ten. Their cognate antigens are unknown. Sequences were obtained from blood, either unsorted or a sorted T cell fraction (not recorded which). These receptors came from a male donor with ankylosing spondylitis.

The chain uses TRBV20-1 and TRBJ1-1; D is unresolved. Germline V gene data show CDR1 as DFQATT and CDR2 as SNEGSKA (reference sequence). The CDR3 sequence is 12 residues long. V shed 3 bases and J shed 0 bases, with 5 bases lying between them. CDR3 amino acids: CSASMMNTEAFF. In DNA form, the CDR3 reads TGCAGTGCTAGCATGATGAACACTGAAGCTTTCTTT.

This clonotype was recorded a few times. CDR3: CASSLDRGQAQHF. CDR3 DNA sequence: TGCGCCAGCAGCCTCGACCGGGGACAGGCCCAGCATTTT. V is TRBV4-1 and J is TRBJ1-5; 8 bases match TRBD1. In germline, CDR1 is MGHRA, CDR2 YSYEKL. V lost 4 bases, J lost 11 bases, and 7 bases stayed unmatched. This CDR3 is built from 13 residues.

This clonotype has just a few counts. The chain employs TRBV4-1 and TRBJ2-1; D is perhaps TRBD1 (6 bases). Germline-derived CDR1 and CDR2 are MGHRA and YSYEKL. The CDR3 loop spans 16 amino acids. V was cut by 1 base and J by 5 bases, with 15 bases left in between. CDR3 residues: CASSQVVLDRNNEQFF. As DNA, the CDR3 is TGCGCCAGCAGCCAAGTGGTCTTAGACAGGAACAATGAGCAGTTCTTC.

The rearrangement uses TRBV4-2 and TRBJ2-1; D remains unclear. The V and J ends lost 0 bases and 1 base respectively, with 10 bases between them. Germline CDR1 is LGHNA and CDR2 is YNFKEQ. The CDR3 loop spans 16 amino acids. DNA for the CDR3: TGTGCCAGCAGCCAAGAAGATGCGGATTCCTACAATGAGCAGTTCTTC. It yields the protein CASSQEDADSYNEQFF.

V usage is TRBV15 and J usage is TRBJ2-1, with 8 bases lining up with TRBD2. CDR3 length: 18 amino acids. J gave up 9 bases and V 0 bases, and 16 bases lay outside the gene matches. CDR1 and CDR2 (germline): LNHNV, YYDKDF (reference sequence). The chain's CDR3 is CATSREKRERWAKREQFF. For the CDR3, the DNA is TGTGCCACCAGCAGAGAGAAGCGGGAGAGGTGGGCAAAGCGTGAGCAGTTCTTC. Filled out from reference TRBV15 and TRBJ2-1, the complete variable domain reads DAMVIQNPRYQVTQFGKPVTLSCSQTLNHNVMYWYQQKSSQAPKLLFHYYDKDFNNEADTPDNFQSRRPNTSFCFLDIRSPGLGDTAMYLCATSREKRERWAKREQFFGPGTRLTVL.

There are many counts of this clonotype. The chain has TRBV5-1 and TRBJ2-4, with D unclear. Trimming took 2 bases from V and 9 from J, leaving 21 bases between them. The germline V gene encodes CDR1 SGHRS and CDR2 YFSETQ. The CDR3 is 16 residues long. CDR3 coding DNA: TGCGCCAGCAGCTTAGGTCTTAGAGAAGTAACGAGCATTCAGTACTTC. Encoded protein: CASSLGLREVTSIQYF.

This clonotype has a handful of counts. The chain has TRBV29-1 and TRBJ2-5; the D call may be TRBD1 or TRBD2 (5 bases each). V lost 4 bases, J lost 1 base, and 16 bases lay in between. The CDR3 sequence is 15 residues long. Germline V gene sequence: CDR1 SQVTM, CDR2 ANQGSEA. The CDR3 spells CSVGGLRDGQETQYF. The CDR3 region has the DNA TGCAGCGTTGGAGGTTTGAGGGACGGCCAAGAGACCCAGTACTTC.

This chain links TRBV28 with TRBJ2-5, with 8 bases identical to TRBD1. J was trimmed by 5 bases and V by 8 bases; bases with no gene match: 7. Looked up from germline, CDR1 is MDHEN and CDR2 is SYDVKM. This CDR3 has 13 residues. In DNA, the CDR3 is TGTGCCAGCTCCGACAGGGGACCTGAGACCCAGTACTTC. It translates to CASSDRGPETQYF.

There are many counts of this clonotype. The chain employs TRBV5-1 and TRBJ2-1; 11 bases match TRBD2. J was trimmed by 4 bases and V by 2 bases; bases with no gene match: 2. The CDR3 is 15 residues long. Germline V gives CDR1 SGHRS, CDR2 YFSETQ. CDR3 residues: CASSFSGGDYNEQFF. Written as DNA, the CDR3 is TGCGCCAGCAGCTTTAGCGGGGGGGATTACAATGAGCAGTTCTTC.

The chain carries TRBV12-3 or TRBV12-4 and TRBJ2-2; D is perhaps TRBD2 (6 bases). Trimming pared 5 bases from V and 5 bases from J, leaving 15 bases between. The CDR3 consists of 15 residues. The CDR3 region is CASSLYGTATGELFF. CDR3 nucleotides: TGTGCCAGCAGTCTATACGGGACTGCAACCGGGGAGCTGTTTTTT.

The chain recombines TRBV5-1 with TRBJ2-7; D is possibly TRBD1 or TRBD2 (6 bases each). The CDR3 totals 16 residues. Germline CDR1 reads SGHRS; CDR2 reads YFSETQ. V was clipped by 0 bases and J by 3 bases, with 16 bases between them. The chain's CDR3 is CASSLESPGEDYEQYF. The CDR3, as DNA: TGCGCCAGCAGCTTGGAGTCGCCAGGGGAGGACTACGAGCAGTACTTC.

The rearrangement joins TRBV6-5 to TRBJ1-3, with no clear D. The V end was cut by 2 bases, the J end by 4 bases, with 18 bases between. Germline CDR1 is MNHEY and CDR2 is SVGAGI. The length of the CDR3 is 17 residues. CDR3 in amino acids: CASSYPWTASAGNTIYF. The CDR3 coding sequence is TGTGCCAGCAGTTACCCCTGGACGGCGTCGGCCGGAAACACCATATATTTT.

As DNA, the CDR3 is TGTGCCAGCAGCTTGGAGAGTGGTAAACTCTACGAGCAGTACTTC. Amino acid sequence: CASSLESGKLYEQYF. This rearrangement joins TRBV5-7 to TRBJ2-7; no firm D call. TRBV5-7 is an ORF, with its function uncertain. The CDR3 is 15 amino acids. V was clipped by 0 bases and J by 3 bases, with 13 bases between them.

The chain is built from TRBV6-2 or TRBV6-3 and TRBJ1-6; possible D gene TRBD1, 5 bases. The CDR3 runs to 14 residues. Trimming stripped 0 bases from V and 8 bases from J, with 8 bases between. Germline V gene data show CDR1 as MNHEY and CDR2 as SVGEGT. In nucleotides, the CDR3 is TGTGCCAGCAGTTACTCCAGGGATGATTCACCCCTCCACTTT. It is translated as CASSYSRDDSPLHF.

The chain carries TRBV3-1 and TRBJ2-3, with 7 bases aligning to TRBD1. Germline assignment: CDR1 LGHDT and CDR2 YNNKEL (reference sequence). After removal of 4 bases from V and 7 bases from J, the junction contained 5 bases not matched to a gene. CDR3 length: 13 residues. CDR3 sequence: CASSPWDRYTQYF. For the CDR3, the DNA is TGTGCCAGCAGCCCCTGGGACAGATATACGCAGTATTTT.

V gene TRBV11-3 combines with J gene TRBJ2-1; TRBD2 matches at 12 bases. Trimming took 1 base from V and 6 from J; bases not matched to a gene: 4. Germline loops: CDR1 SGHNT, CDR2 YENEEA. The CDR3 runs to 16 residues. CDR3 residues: CASSLGTSGITNEQFF. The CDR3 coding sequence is TGTGCCAGCAGCTTAGGGACTAGCGGGATAACCAATGAGCAGTTCTTC.

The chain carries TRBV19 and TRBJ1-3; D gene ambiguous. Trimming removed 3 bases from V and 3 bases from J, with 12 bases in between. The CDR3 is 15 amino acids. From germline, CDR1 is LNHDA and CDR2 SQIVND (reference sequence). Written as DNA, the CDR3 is TGTGCCAGTAGTATGGGATACAAAGATGGAAACACCATATATTTT. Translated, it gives CASSMGYKDGNTIYF.

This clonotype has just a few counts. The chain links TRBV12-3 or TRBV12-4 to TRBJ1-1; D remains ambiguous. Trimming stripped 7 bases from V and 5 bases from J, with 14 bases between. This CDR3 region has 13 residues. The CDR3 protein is CASTANGRTEAFF. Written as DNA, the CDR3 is TGTGCCAGCACCGCAAATGGGCGGACTGAAGCTTTCTTT.

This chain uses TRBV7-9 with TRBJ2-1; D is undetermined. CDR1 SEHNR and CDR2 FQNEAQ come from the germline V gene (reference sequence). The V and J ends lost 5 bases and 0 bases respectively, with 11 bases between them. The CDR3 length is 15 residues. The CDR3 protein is CASSPTTPSYNEQFF. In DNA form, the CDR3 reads TGTGCCAGCAGCCCTACGACCCCCTCCTACAATGAGCAGTTCTTC.

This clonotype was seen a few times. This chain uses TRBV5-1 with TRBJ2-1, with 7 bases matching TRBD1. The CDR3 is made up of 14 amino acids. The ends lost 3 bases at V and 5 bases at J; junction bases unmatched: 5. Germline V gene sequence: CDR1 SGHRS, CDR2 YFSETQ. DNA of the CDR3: TGCGCCAGCAGCTCTGAGAGGGGGCACAATGAGCAGTTCTTC. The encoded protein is CASSSERGHNEQFF.

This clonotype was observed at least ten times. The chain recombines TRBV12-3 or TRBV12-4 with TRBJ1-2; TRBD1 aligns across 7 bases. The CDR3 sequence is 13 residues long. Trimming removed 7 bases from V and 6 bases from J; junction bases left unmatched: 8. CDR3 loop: CASNLKGGHGYTF. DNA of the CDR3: TGTGCCAGCAACCTCAAAGGGGGCCATGGCTACACCTTC.

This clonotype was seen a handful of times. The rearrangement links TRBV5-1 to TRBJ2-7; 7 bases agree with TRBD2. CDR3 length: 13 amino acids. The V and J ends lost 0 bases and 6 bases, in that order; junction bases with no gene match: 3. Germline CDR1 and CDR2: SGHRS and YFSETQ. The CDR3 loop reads CASSLGAGVEQYF. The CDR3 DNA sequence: TGCGCCAGCAGCTTGGGGGCGGGAGTCGAGCAGTACTTC. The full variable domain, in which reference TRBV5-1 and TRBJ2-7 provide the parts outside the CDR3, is KAGVTQTPRYLIKTRGQQVTLSCSPISGHRSVSWYQQTPGQGLQFLFEYFSETQRNKGNFPGRFSGRQFSNSRSEMNVSTLELGDSALYLCASSLGAGVEQYFGPGTRLTVT.

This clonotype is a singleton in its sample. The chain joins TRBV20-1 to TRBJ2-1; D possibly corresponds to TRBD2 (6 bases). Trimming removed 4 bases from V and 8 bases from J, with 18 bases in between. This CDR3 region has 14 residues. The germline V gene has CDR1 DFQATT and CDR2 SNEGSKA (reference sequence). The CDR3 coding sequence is TGCAGTGCTATACGACCTGGCGGGGACCATGAGCAGTTCTTC. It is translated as CSAIRPGGDHEQFF.

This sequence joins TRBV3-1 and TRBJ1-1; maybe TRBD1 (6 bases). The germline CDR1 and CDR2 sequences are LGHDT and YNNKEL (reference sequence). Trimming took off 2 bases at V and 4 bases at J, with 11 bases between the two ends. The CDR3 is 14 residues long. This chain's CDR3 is CASSQQGSPTEAFF. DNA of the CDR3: TGTGCCAGCAGCCAACAGGGGTCCCCCACTGAAGCTTTCTTT.

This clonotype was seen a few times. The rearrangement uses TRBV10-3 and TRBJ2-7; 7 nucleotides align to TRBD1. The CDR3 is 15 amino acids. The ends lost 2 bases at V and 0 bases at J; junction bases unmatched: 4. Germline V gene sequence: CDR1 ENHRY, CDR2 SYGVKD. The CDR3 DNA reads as TGTGCCATCAGTGAGCCCGGGACAGCCTCCTACGAGCAGTACTTC. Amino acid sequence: CAISEPGTASYEQYF.

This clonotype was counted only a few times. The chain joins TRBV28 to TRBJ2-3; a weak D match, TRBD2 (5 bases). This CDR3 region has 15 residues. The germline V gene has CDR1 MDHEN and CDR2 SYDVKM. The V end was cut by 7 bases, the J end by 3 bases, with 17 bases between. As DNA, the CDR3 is TGTGCCAGCACCCCTTCAGAGGGTCCTACAGATACGCAGTATTTT. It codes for CASTPSEGPTDTQYF.

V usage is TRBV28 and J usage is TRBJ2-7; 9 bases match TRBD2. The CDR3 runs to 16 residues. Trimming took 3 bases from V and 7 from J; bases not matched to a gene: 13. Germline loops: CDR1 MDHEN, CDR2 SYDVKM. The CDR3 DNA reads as TGTGCCAGCAGTTTCCCCGGGCGGGAGGGCTCAGGGGAGCAGTACTTC. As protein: CASSFPGREGSGEQYF.

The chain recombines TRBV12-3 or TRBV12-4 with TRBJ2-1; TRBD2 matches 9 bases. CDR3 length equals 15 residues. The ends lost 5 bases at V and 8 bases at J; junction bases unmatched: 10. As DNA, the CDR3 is TGTGCCAGCAGTCCCTCTGGCGGGGGGGGCTATGAGCAGTTCTTC. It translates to CASSPSGGGGYEQFF.

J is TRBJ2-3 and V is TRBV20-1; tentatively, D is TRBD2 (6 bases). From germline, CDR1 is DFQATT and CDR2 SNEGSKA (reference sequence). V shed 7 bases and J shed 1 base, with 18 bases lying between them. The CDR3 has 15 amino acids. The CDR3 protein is CSGSTSGLRTDTQYF. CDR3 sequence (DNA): TGCAGTGGCTCAACAAGCGGGCTCCGCACAGATACGCAGTATTTT.